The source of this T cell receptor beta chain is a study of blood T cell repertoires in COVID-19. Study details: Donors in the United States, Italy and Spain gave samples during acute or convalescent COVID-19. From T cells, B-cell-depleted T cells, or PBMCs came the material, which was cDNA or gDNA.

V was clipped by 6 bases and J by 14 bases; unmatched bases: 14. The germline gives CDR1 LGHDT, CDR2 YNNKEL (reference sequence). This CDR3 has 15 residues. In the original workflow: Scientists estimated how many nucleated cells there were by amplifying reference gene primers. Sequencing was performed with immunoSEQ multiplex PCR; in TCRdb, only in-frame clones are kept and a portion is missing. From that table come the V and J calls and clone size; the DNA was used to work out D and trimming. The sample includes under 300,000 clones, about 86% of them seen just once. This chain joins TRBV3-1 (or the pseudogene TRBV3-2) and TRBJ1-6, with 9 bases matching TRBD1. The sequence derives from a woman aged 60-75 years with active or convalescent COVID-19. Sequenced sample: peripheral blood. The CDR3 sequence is CASRSRTGALWSLHF. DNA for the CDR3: TGTGCCAGCAGATCTCGGACAGGGGCCCTTTGGTCCCTCCACTTT.